The present T cell receptor (beta chain) was sequenced within a study of T cell clones after liver transplantation. Study overall: A pre-transplant mixed lymphocyte reaction with TCRbeta sequencing defined graft-donor-reactive clones followed in post-transplant blood. Samples came pre-transplant, pre-randomization before withdrawal, and post-randomization after withdrawal ended. Broader study findings: Circulating graft-donor-reactive CD4 TCRbeta sequences fell significantly post-transplant in 5 of 8 subjects. Conclusions were preliminary, with small, heterogeneous patient groups.

In regard to this clone: The antigen is unknown.

The CDR3 is 14 amino acids. Trimming stripped 7 bases from V and 5 bases from J, with 15 bases between. The germline V gene encodes CDR1 SNHLY and CDR2 FYNNEI. This table comes from immunoSEQ multiplex PCR, and its TCRdb copy is limited to in-frame clones, with some not included. This sample has about 16,000 clones; around nine tenths occur once, and the top ten carry 48%. The specimen was CD8+ T cells from blood, collected before liver transplant. The TCR sequence derives from a human donor who received a liver transplant. This chain links TRBV2 with TRBJ1-5, with no clear D. CDR3 DNA sequence: TGTGCCAGCACTTATGGGGAGGGAGATCAGCCCCAGCATTTT. Protein product: CASTYGEGDQPQHF.